The sequence of this T cell receptor (beta chain) was determined in a study of yellow fever vaccine responses in identical twins. Whole-study results and caveats: Twin vaccine T cell responses reportedly seemed partly convergent, partly personalized.

TCRdb processed the RT-PCR reads anew with MiXCR; each CDR3 protein has one entry. The sample gives about 3,100 distinct CDR3 sequences, about 86% of which show up once; 1.6% is in the top ten. As for this clonotype: What it binds is not known.

Trimming took 5 bases from V and 0 from J, leaving 10 bases between them. CDR3 length: 15 residues. Germline V gene data show CDR1 as SGHVS and CDR2 as FNYEAQ. Specimen: T cells from blood (PBMCs), unsorted or a sorted subset (not recorded which), collected before or after yellow fever vaccination (not recorded which). The rearrangement uses TRBV7-6 and TRBJ1-4; unclear D gene. This receptor was obtained from a woman aged 18-29 years who received the yellow fever vaccine. The CDR3 nucleotides read TGTGCCAGCAGCATCCCCAGAGCAACTAATGAAAAACTGTTTTTT. Its protein is CASSIPRATNEKLFF.